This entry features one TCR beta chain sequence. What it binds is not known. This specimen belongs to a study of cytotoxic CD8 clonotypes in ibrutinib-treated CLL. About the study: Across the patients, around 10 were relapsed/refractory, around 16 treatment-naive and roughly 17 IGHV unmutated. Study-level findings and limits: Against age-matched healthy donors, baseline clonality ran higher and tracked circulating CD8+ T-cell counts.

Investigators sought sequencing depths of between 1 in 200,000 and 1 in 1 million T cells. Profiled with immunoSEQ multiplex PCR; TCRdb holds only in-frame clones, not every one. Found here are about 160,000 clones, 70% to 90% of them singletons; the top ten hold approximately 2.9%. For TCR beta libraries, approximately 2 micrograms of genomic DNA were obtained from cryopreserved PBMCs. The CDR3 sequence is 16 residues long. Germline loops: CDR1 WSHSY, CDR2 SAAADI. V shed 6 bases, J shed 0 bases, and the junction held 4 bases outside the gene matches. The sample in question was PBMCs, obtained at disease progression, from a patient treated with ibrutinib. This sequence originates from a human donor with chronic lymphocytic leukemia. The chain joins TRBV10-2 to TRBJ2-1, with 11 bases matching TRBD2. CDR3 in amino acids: CASRGTSGFSYNEQFF. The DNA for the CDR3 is TGCGCCAGCAGAGGGACTAGCGGTTTCTCCTACAATGAGCAGTTCTTC.